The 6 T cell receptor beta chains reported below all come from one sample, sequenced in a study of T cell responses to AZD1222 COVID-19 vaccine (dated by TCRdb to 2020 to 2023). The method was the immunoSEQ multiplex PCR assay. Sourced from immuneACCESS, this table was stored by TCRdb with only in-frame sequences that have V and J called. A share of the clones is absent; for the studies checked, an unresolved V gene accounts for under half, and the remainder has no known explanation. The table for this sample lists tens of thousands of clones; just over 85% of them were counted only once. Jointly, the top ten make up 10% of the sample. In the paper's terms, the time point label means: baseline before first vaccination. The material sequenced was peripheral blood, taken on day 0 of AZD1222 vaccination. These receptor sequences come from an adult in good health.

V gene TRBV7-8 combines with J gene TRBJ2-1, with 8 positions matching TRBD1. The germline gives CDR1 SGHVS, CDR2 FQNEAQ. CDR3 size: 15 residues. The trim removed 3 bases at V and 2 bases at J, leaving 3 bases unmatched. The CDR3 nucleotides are TGTGCCAGCAGCTTGACAGGGGCAACCTACAATGAGCAGTTCTTC. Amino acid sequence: CASSLTGATYNEQFF.

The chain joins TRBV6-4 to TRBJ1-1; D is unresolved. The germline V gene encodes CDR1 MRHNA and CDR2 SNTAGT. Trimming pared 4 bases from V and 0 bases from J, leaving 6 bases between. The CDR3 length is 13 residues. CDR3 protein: CASSGTVNTEAFF. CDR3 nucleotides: TGTGCCAGCAGTGGCACAGTGAACACTGAAGCTTTCTTT.

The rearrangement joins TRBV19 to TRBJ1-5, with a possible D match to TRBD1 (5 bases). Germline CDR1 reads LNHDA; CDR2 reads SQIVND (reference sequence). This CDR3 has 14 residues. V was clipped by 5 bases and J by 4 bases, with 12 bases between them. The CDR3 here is CASSLRDGNQPQHF. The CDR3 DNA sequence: TGTGCCAGTAGTCTCCGGGACGGTAATCAGCCCCAGCATTTT.

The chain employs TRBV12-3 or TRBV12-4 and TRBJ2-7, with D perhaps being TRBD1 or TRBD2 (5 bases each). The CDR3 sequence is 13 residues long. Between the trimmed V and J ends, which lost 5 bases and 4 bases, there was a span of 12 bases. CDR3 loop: CASSTGTKYEQYF. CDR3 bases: TGTGCCAGCAGTACCGGGACCAAGTACGAGCAGTACTTC.

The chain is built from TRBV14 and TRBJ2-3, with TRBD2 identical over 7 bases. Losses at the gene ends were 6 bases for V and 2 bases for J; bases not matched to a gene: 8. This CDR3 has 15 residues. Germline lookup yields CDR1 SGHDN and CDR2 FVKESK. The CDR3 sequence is CASSPLLAYTDTQYF. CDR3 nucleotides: TGTGCCAGCAGTCCATTACTAGCGTACACAGATACGCAGTATTTT.

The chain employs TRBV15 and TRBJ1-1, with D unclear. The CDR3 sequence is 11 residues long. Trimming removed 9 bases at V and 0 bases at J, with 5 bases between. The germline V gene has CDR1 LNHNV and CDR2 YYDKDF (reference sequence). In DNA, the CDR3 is TGTGCCACGGGAATGAACACTGAAGCTTTCTTT. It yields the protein CATGMNTEAFF.